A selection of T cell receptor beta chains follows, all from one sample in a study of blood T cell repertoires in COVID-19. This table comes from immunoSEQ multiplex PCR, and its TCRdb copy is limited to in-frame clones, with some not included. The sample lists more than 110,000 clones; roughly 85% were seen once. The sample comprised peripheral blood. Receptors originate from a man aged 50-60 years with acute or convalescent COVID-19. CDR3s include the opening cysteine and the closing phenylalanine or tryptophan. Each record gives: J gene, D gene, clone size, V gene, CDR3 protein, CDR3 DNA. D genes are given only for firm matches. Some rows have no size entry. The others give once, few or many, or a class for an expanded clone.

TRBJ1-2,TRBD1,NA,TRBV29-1,CSVEDWTGGAGGNYGYTF,TGCAGCGTTGAAGATTGGACAGGGGGCGCAGGGGGGAACTATGGCTACACCTTC
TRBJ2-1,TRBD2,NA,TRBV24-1,CATETSGRYNEQFF,TGTGCCACCGAAACTAGCGGTCGCTACAATGAGCAGTTCTTC
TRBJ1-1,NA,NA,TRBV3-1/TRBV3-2,CASSHPLTGTEAFF,TGTGCCAGCAGCCACCCGCTAACAGGCACTGAAGCTTTCTTT
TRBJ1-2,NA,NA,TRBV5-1,CASSFGRDYGYTF,TGCGCCAGCAGCTTTGGCAGGGACTATGGCTACACCTTC
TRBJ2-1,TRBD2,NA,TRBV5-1,CASSSGTSYSYNEQFF,TGCGCCAGCAGCTCCGGGACTAGTTACTCCTACAATGAGCAGTTCTTC
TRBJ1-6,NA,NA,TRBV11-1,CASSPRGHNSPLHF,TGTGCCAGCAGCCCGCGGGGCCATAATTCACCCCTCCACTTT
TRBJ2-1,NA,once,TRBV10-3,CAISESVRLGGWLSYNEQFF,TGTGCCATCAGTGAGTCCGTCAGGTTGGGCGGGTGGCTATCCTACAATGAGCAGTTCTTC
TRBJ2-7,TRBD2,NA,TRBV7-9,CASSSRLAGPYEQYF,TGTGCCAGCAGCTCCCGGCTAGCGGGACCCTACGAGCAGTACTTC
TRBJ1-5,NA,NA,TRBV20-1,CSASSGGNQPQHF,TGCAGTGCTAGTTCGGGAGGGAATCAGCCCCAGCATTTT
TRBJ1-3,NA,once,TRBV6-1,CASSELQGSGNTIYF,TGTGCCAGCAGTGAGCTACAGGGCTCTGGAAACACCATATATTTT
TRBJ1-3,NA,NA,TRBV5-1,CASSLGGTGSGNTIYF,TGCGCCAGCAGCTTGGGGGGAACAGGGTCTGGAAACACCATATATTTT